This T cell receptor (beta chain) was recorded in a study of blood T cell repertoires in COVID-19. The junction had 10 bases not matched to a gene; V was cut back by 3 bases and J by 8 bases. Looked up from germline, CDR1 is SGHTA and CDR2 is FQGTGA. The CDR3 totals 16 residues. The table came from immunoSEQ multiplex PCR; TCRdb's copy has only in-frame clones and leaves some out. The sample contains 200,000 to 250,000 clones, roughly four fifths of which appear only once. The TCR was taken from a woman under 30 with acute or convalescent COVID-19. Sequencing used peripheral blood. This chain uses TRBV7-3 with TRBJ2-1, with TRBD1 identical over 10 bases. In DNA, the CDR3 is TGTGCCAGCAGCTTCCGCCAGGGGACAGGGGTTCATGAGCAGTTCTTC. This translates into CASSFRQGTGVHEQFF.